The clone carrying this T cell receptor (beta chain) appeared a single time. Methods used by the authors: The assay estimated nucleated cells by amplifying reference gene primers. Method: immunoSEQ multiplex PCR; TCRdb's copy keeps in-frame clones and lacks some. D and trimming come from the DNA, and the V and J calls and clone size come from that table. Of more than 250,000 clones in the sample, almost 85% were seen once. These data are taken from a study of blood T cell repertoires in COVID-19. Across the whole study: Some COVID-19 samples were acute and others convalescent; all came from the United States, Italy and Spain. PBMCs, B-cell-depleted T cells, or T cells provided the cDNA or gDNA that made up the material.

The CDR3 is made up of 16 amino acids. V lost 2 bases to trimming and J lost 3 bases; unmatched junction nucleotides: 6. Germline CDR1 and CDR2: SGHVS and FNYEAQ. This sequence was found in a man aged 45-65 years with active or convalescent COVID-19. This chain connects TRBV7-6 to TRBJ2-3, with 9 bases lining up with TRBD1. Sample: peripheral blood. CDR3 residues: CASSLTGGPGTDTQYF. CDR3 bases: TGTGCCAGCAGCTTAACAGGGGGCCCGGGGACAGATACGCAGTATTTT.